This is a list of T cell receptor beta chains from one sample in a study of identical twins. A single record per CDR3 protein comes from TCRdb applying MiXCR to the 5' RACE reads. The sample records fewer than 500,000 distinct CDR3 sequences, around 24% being singletons. These records were also assigned to another study, of T cells expressing NK-cell markers.

Material: CD4+ T cells sorted from blood. The source is a woman between 18 and 29 years old in good health. Each CDR3 is given with its conserved first and last residue. A D gene is named only where the DNA matches it firmly. Part of the rows lack a size; the others show once, few, many or a class for expanded clones.

V gene	CDR3 length	clone size	D gene	J gene	CDR3 DNA	CDR3 protein
TRBV6-2/TRBV6-3	12	.	.	TRBJ1-1	TGTGCCAGCATCGAACGAGGCACTGAAGCTTTCTTT	CASIERGTEAFF
TRBV7-6	15	.	.	TRBJ1-1	TGTGCCAGCAGCTTAAATTCCGGTCGAGTGACTGAAGCTTTCTTT	CASSLNSGRVTEAFF
TRBV20-1	13	.	.	TRBJ1-3	TGCAGTGCCTTATTTGGTCCTGGAAACACCATATATTTT	CSALFGPGNTIYF
TRBV12-3/TRBV12-4	16	few	.	TRBJ2-7	TGTGCCAGCAGTTTCCGAGGGGGGGACGTCTCCTACGAGCAGTACTTC	CASSFRGGDVSYEQYF
TRBV3-1	15	.	.	TRBJ2-1	TGTGCCAGCAGCCAACGGCGGGGACACTACAATGAGCAGTTCTTC	CASSQRRGHYNEQFF
TRBV5-1	15	.	TRBD1	TRBJ2-7	TGCGCCAGCAGCTTGAGAGGGGACAGCACCTACCAGCAGTACTTC	CASSLRGDSTYQQYF
TRBV9	13	.	.	TRBJ2-5	TGTGCCAGCAGCGCACAGGGTGGTAAGACCCAGTACTTC	CASSAQGGKTQYF
TRBV11-2	16	.	TRBD2	TRBJ2-2	TGTGCCAGCAGAAAACCGGGACTAGCGGGAGACGGGGAGCTGTTTTTT	CASRKPGLAGDGELFF
TRBV6-5	16	few	TRBD1	TRBJ1-2	TGTGCCAGCAGTTACTCTCTCGGGGCAGGACAGGATGGCTACACCTTC	CASSYSLGAGQDGYTF
TRBV12-3/TRBV12-4	17	few	.	TRBJ1-4	TGTGCCAGCAGTTTATCGGGGGTGACTGCAACTAATGAAAAACTGTTTTTT	CASSLSGVTATNEKLFF
TRBV20-1	14	few	.	TRBJ2-1	TGCAGTGCTCATCGGGGGAGCTCCTACAATGAGCAGTTCTTC	CSAHRGSSYNEQFF
TRBV11-1	19	.	TRBD1	TRBJ2-3	TGTGCCAGCAGCTTGTTATTAGGGAGTGGGACAGGGCAAGCAGATACGCAGTATTTT	CASSLLLGSGTGQADTQYF
TRBV20-1	14	.	TRBD2	TRBJ2-7	TGCAGTGCTACTAGCGGGAGTGCCACCTACGAGCAGTACTTC	CSATSGSATYEQYF
TRBV9	15	few	.	TRBJ1-6	TGTGCCAGCAGCGTCGGGTCCCAACTCTCGTCACCCCTCCACTTT	CASSVGSQLSSPLHF
TRBV11-2	17	few	.	TRBJ2-3	TGTGCCAGCAGCCTAATGACAGGCGGACCTTTCACAGATACGCAGTATTTT	CASSLMTGGPFTDTQYF
TRBV20-1	12	few	.	TRBJ1-1	TGCAGTGTTCTCCCCGGGGGCACTGAAGCTTTCTTT	CSVLPGGTEAFF
TRBV5-4	15	.	TRBD1	TRBJ2-1	TGTGCCAGCAGCGCCTCGGGACAGGTGATCCACGAGCAGTTCTTC	CASSASGQVIHEQFF
TRBV2	13	few	.	TRBJ1-1	TGTGCCAGCAGCGAGGACTGGAACACTGAAGCTTTCTTT	CASSEDWNTEAFF
TRBV18	14	.	.	TRBJ2-3	TGTGCCAGCCTACCGGGGGCCAGCACAGATACGCAGTATTTT	CASLPGASTDTQYF
TRBV7-8	12	.	.	TRBJ1-2	TGTGCCAGCAGCTTAAGTCGAACAGCCTACACCTTC	CASSLSRTAYTF
TRBV20-1	13	.	.	TRBJ2-7	TGCAGTGCTAGAAGGCGGATGAGGTACGAGCAGTACTTC	CSARRRMRYEQYF
TRBV5-1	13	.	.	TRBJ2-7	TGCGCCAGCAGTACTGGGACCTCCTGGGAGCAGTACTTC	CASSTGTSWEQYF
TRBV7-9	15	.	TRBD2	TRBJ2-1	TGTGCCAGCAGACCTACTAGCGGGCGACTCAATGAGCAGTTCTTC	CASRPTSGRLNEQFF
TRBV9	15	.	TRBD1	TRBJ2-7	TGTGCCAGCAGCAGGACCGGGACAGGGGTCTACGAGCAGTACTTC	CASSRTGTGVYEQYF
TRBV4-3	18	.	.	TRBJ2-7	TGCGCCAGCAGCCAAGACGCCCTAGCCCCGTTTTCCCTCTACGAGCAGTACTTC	CASSQDALAPFSLYEQYF
TRBV6-5	15	.	.	TRBJ2-7	TGTGCCAGCAGTTACGGGCAGCCGAGCTCCTACGAGCAGTACTTC	CASSYGQPSSYEQYF
TRBV5-1	14	.	.	TRBJ1-1	TGCGCCAGCAGCTGGGGGGCCGCGAACACTGAAGCTTTCTTT	CASSWGAANTEAFF
TRBV20-1	15	few	.	TRBJ1-2	TGCAGTGCTAGAGATAATGACGGGGGAAACTATGGCTACACCTTC	CSARDNDGGNYGYTF
TRBV9	15	.	TRBD1	TRBJ1-1	TGTGCCAGCAGCACTCGGACAGGGGATGACACTGAAGCTTTCTTT	CASSTRTGDDTEAFF
TRBV20-1	15	few	TRBD1	TRBJ2-1	TGCAGTGCTCCCGGACAGGGGGCCTCCTACAATGAGCAGTTCTTC	CSAPGQGASYNEQFF
TRBV5-1	16	few	.	TRBJ1-2	TGCGCCAGCAGCTTGGCCCGGACGGGAGCTAACTATGGCTACACCTTC	CASSLARTGANYGYTF